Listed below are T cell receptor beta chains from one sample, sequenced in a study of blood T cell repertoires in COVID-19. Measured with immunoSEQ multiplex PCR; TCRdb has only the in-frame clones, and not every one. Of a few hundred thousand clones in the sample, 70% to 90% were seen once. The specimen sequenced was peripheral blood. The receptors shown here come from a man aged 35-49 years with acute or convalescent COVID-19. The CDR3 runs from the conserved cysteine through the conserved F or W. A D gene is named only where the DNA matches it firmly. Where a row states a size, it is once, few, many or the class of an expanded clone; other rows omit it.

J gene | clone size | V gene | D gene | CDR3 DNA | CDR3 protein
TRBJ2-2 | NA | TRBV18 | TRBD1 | TGTGCCAGCTCACGCGGGACAGGGATCGGGGAGCTGTTTTTT | CASSRGTGIGELFF
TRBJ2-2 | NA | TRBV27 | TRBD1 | TGTGCCAGCAGGAAGGGCGGACAGGGGCTCACCGGGGAGCTGTTTTTT | CASRKGGQGLTGELFF
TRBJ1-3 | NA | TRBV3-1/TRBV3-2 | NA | TGTGCCAGCAGTATCGGTGGTTCTGGAAACACCATATATTTT | CASSIGGSGNTIYF
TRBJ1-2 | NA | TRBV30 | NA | TGTGCCTGGAACGCAGGGAATAACTATGGCTACACCTTC | CAWNAGNNYGYTF
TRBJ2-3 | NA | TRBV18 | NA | TGTGCCAGCTCCACACAGGTTAGCACAGATACGCAGTATTTT | CASSTQVSTDTQYF
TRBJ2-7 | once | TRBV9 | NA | TGTGCCAGCAGCGTAGATCTAGGGGCTAACGAGCAGTACTTC | CASSVDLGANEQYF
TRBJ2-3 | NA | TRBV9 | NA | TGTGCCAGCAGCGTAGACCAGGGGTCGATAAAGCAGTATTTT | CASSVDQGSIKQYF
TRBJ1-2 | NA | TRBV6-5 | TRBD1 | TGTGCCAGCAGTCTTACTCGGACAGGCAGATATGGCTACACCTTC | CASSLTRTGRYGYTF
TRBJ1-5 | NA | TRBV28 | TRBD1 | TGTGCCAGCAGTGCTCCGGGACAGGGGGCTCAGCCCCAGCATTTT | CASSAPGQGAQPQHF
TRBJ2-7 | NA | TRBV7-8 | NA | TGTGCCAGCAGCTTAGATCACAGGGTCTCCTACGAGCAGTACTTC | CASSLDHRVSYEQYF
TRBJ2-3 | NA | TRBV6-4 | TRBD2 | TGTGCCAGCAGTGTCACTAGCGGGGGGGCAGATACGCAGTATTTT | CASSVTSGGADTQYF
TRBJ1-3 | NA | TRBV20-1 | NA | TGCAGTGCTAGTAGGGAGGGTGGAAACACCATATATTTT | CSASREGGNTIYF
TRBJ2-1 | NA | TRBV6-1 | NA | TGTGCCAGCAGTGAAGCTCTATATGAGCAGTTCTTC | CASSEALYEQFF
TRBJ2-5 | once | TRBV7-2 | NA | TGTGCCAGCAGCTTAGAGGGGACATCCCCCAGGACCCAGTACTTC | CASSLEGTSPRTQYF
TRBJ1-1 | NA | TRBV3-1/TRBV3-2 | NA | TGTGCCAGCAGCCCTATCCGCGGGTCCGGGGGCACTGAAGCTTTCTTT | CASSPIRGSGGTEAFF
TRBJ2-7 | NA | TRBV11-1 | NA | TGTGCCAGCAGCTTATTCAGTGATGAGCAGTACTTC | CASSLFSDEQYF
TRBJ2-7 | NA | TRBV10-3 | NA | TGTGCCATCAGGCAGGGCTACGAGCAGTACTTC | CAIRQGYEQYF
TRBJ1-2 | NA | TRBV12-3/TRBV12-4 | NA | TGTGCCAGCAGCCTACAGACTAACTATGGCTACACCTTC | CASSLQTNYGYTF
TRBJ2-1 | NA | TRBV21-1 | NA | TGTGCCAGCAGCGAGACAGGGGGTGAGTACAATGAGCAGTTCTTC | CASSETGGEYNEQFF
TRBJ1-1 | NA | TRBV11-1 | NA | TGTGCCAGCAGCTTCCCGGGAGGTACTGAAGCTTTCTTT | CASSFPGGTEAFF
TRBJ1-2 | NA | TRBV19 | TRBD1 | TGTGCCAGTACTCAGGACAGGGCCTATGGCTACACCTTC | CASTQDRAYGYTF
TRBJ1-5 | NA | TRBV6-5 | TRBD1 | TGTGCCAGCAGTATGGGGACAGGCCAGCCCCAGCATTTT | CASSMGTGQPQHF